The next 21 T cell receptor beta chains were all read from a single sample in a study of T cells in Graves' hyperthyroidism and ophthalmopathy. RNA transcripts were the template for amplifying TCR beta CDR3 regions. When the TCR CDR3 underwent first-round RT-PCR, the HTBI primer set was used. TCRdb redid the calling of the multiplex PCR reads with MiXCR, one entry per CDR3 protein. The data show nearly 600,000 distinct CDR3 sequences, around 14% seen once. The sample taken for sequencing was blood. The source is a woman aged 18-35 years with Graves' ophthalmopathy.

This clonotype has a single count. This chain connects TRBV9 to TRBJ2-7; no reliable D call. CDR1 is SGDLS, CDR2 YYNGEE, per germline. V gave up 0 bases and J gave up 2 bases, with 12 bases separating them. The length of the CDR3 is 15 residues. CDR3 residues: CASSVDVGLPYEQYF. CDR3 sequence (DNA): TGTGCCAGCAGCGTAGACGTGGGGTTACCCTACGAGCAGTACTTC.

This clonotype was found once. This CDR3 reads CASSPAGAGSEAFF. In nucleotides, the CDR3 is TGTGCCAGCAGCCCCGCGGGGGCAGGGTCTGAAGCTTTCTTT. V gene TRBV7-2 combines with J gene TRBJ1-1, with a weak D call TRBD1 (6 bases). Germline V CDR1 and CDR2: SGHTA, FQGNSA. The CDR3 runs to 14 residues. Trimming pared 5 bases from V and 6 bases from J, leaving 16 bases between.

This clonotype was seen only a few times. The CDR3 DNA reads TGCAGTGCTAGAGATTGGGGGGGCCACCGGGAGCTTAGGCAGTACTTC. Protein product: CSARDWGGHRELRQYF. This chain joins TRBV20-1 and TRBJ2-7; tentatively, D is TRBD2 (7 bases). Germline V lookup: CDR1 DFQATT, CDR2 SNEGSKA (reference sequence). Trimming removed 0 bases at V and 9 bases at J, with 24 bases between. CDR3 length equals 16 residues.

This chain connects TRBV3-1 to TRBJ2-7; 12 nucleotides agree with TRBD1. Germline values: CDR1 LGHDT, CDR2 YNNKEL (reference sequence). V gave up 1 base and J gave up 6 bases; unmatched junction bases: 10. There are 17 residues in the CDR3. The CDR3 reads CASSQGTPGQGASEQYF. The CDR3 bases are TGTGCCAGCAGCCAAGGGACTCCGGGACAGGGGGCCTCCGAGCAGTACTTC.

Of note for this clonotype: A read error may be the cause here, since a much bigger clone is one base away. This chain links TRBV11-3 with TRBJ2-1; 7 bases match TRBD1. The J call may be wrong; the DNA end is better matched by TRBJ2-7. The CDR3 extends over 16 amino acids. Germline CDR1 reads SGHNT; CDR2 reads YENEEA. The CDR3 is CASSQDIGTAYNEQYF. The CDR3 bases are TGTGCCAGCAGCCAAGATATCGGGACAGCCTACAATGAGCAGTACTTC.

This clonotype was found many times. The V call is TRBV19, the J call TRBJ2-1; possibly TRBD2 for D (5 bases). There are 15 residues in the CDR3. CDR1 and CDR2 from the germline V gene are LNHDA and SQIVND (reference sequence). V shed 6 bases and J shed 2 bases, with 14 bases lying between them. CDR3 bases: TGTGCCAGTAGAACCGATCCGGGGACCTACAATGAGCAGTTCTTC. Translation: CASRTDPGTYNEQFF. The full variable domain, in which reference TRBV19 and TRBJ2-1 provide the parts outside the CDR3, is DGGITQSPKYLFRKEGQNVTLSCEQNLNHDAMYWYRQDPGQGLRLIYYSQIVNDFQKGDIAEGYSVSREKKESFPLTVTSAQKNPTAFYLCASRTDPGTYNEQFFGPGTRLTVL.

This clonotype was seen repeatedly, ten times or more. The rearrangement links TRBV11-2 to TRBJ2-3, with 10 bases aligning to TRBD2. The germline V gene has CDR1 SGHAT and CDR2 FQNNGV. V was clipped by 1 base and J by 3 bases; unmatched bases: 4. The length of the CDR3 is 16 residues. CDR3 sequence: CASSLVVLAGTDTQYF. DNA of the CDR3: TGTGCCAGCAGCTTAGTAGTACTAGCGGGAACAGATACGCAGTATTTT. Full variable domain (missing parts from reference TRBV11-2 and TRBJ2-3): EAGVAQSPRYKIIEKRQSVAFWCNPISGHATLYWYQQILGQGPKLLIQFQNNGVVDDSQLPKDRFSAERLKGVDSTLKIQPAKLEDSAVYLCASSLVVLAGTDTQYFGPGTRLTVL.

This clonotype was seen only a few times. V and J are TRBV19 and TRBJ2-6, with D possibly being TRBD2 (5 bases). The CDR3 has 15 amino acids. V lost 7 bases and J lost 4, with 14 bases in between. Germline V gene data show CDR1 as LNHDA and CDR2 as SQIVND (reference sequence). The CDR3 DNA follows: TGTGCCAGTACCCCGACGGGGAGCGGGGCCAACGTCCTGACTTTC. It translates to CASTPTGSGANVLTF. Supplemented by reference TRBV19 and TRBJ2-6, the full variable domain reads DGGITQSPKYLFRKEGQNVTLSCEQNLNHDAMYWYRQDPGQGLRLIYYSQIVNDFQKGDIAEGYSVSREKKESFPLTVTSAQKNPTAFYLCASTPTGSGANVLTFGAGSRLTVL.

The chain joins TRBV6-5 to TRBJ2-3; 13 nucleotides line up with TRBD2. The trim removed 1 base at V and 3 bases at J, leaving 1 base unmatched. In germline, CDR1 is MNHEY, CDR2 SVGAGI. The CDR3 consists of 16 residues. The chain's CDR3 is CASSYWGLAGTDTQYF. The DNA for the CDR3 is TGTGCCAGCAGTTACTGGGGACTAGCGGGGACAGATACGCAGTATTTT.

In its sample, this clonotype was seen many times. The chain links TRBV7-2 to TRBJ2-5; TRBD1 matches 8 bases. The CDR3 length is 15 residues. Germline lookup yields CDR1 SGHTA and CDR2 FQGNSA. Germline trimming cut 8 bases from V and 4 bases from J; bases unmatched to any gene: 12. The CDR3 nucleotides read TGTGCCAGCCTGAACGGGGCAGGGGGCGGAGAGACCCAGTACTTC. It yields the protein CASLNGAGGGETQYF.

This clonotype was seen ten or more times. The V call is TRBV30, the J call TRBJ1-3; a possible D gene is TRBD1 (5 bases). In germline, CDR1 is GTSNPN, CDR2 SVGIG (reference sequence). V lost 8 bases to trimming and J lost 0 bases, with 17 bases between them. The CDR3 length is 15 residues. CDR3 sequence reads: CAGGRRRSSGNTIYF. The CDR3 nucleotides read TGTGCCGGGGGTAGACGTAGAAGCTCTGGAAACACCATATATTTT.

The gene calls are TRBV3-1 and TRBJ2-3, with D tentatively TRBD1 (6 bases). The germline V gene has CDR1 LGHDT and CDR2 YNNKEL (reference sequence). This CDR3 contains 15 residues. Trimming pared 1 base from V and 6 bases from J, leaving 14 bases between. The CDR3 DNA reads TGTGCCAGCAGCCAAGGGGGGCAGGGGACGGATACGCAGTATTTT. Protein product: CASSQGGQGTDTQYF.

The CDR3 is CASSVRTSGAPNEQFF. CDR3 nucleotide sequence: TGTGCCAGCAGCGTCAGGACTAGCGGGGCCCCAAATGAGCAGTTCTTC. The chain couples TRBV7-9 to TRBJ2-1; 12 nucleotides agree with TRBD2. The V and J ends lost 5 bases and 7 bases, in that order; junction bases with no gene match: 9. Germline lookup yields CDR1 SEHNR and CDR2 FQNEAQ (reference sequence). The CDR3 runs to 16 residues.

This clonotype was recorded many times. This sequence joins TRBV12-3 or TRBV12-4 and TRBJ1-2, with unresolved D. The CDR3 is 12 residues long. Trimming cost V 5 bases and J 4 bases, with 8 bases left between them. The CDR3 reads CASSLTIYGYTF. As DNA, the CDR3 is TGTGCCAGCAGTCTAACCATCTATGGCTACACCTTC.

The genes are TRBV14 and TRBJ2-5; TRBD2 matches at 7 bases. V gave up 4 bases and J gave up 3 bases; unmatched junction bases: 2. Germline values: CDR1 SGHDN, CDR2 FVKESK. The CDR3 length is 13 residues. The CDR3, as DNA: TGTGCCAGCAGCCCGGGACTAAAAGAGACCCAGTACTTC. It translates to CASSPGLKETQYF.

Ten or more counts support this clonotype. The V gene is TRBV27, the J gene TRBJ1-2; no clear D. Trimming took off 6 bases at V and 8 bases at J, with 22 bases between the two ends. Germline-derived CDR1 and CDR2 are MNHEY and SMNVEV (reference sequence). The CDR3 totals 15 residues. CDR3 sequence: CASSLRPRTFEGYTF. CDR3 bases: TGTGCCAGCAGCTTGCGACCCCGGACGTTCGAGGGCTACACCTTC.

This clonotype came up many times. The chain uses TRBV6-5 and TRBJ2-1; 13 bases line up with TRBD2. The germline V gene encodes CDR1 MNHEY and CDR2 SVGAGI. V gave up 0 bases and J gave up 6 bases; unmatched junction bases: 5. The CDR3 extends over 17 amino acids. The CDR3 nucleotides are TGTGCCAGCAGTTACTCGCCCACTAGCGGGAGGGCCAATGAGCAGTTCTTC. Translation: CASSYSPTSGRANEQFF.

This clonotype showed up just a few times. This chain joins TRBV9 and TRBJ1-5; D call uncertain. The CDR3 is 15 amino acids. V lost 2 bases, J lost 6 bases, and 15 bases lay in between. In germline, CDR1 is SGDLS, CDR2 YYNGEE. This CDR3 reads CASSVDTADGQPQHF. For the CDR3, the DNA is TGTGCCAGCAGCGTCGACACCGCGGATGGTCAGCCCCAGCATTTT.

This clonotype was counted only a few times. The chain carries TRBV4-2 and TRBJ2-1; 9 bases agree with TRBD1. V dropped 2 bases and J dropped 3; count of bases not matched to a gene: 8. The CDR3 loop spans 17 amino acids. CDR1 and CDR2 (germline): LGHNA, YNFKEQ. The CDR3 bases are TGTGCCAGCAGCCAATCTCCCGGGACAGGGTTCTACAATGAGCAGTTCTTC. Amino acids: CASSQSPGTGFYNEQFF.

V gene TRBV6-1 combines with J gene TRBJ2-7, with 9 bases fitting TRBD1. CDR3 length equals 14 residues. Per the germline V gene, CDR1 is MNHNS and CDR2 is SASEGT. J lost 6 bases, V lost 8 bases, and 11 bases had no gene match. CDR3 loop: CASSPPKGQGEQYF. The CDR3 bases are TGTGCCAGCTCACCCCCTAAGGGACAGGGCGAGCAGTACTTC.

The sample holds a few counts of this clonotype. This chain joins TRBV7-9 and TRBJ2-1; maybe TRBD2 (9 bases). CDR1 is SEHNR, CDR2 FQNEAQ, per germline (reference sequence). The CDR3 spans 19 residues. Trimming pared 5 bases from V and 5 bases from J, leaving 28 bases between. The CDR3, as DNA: TGTGCCAGCAGCCCACAGGGGGAGCTCCTAGCGGGATCGCACAATGAGCAGTTCTTC. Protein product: CASSPQGELLAGSHNEQFF. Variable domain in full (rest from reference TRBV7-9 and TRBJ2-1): DTGVSQNPRHKITKRGQNVTFRCDPISEHNRLYWYRQTLGQGPEFLTYFQNEAQLEKSRLLSDRFSAERPKGSFSTLEIQRTEQGDSAMYLCASSPQGELLAGSHNEQFFGPGTRLTVL.